This T cell receptor (beta chain) is drawn from a study of T cell responses to AZD1222 COVID-19 vaccine. Study-wide background: Pooling was applied to second doses at about 4 or about 12 weeks.

The V gene's germline CDR1 is SQVTM and CDR2 ANQGSEA. The CDR3 consists of 12 residues. J was trimmed by 6 bases and V by 0 bases; bases with no gene match: 2. General observations from the study: None of the repertoires were sampled until the peak T cell response had passed. Mapped onto spike, vaccine-associated CD4 TCRs spanned it and were dominant at 160-218 and 743-854. Nearly half of the spike-specific TCRs reportedly recognize variant regions that carry no mutations.

In this sample, this clone turned up once. What it recognizes is unknown. Only in-frame clones appear in the TCRdb table, and some are missing; sequencing was by immunoSEQ multiplex PCR. This sample has 150,000 or so clones, with approximately 93% found just once. This clonotype originated in an adult in good health. The chain couples TRBV29-1 to TRBJ2-7; 7 bases are shared with TRBD1. The material sequenced was peripheral blood, taken on day 0 of AZD1222 vaccination. This CDR3 is CSVEDGTVEQYF. In DNA, the CDR3 is TGCAGCGTTGAAGATGGGACAGTCGAGCAGTACTTC.